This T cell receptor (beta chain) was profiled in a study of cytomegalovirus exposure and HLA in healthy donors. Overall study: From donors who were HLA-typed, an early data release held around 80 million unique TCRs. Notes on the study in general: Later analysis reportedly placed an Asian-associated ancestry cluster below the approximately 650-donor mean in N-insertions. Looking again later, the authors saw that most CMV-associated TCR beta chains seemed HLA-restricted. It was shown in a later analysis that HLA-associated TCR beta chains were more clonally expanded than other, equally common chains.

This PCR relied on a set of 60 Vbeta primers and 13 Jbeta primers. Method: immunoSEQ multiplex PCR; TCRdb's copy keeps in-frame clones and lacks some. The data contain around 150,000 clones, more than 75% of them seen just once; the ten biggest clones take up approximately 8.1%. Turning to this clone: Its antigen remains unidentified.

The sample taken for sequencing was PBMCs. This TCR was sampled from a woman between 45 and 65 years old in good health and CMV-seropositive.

The CDR3 DNA reads as TGTGCCAGCTCACCACGGAGAATTTCCAATGAGCAGTTCTTC. Amino acid sequence: CASSPRRISNEQFF. The rearrangement uses TRBV18 and TRBJ2-1; D is ambiguous. Trimming took off 1 base at V and 6 bases at J, with 10 bases between the two ends. The germline V gene has CDR1 KGHSH and CDR2 LQKENI. The CDR3 has 14 residues.